The 13 T cell receptor beta chains below come from one sample, sequenced in a study of vaccination effects on CD4 cells after COVID-19. Prior to sequencing, the ViraFEST assay stimulated PBMC with viral peptide pools, which expanded the antigen-specific CD4+ T cells. Culture proceeded for about ten days, and CD4+ T cells were then isolated. None of these healthy vaccinees had been infected with SARS-CoV-2 before vaccination. Their antigens remain unidentified. Produced via immunoSEQ multiplex PCR; TCRdb's table is partial and in-frame only. In the table there are tens of thousands of clones, roughly 74% of which are singletons. The material was CD4+ T cells from PBMCs cultured with HCoV-NL63 spike peptides, obtained before COVID-19 vaccination. These receptors were obtained from a human donor who received a COVID-19 vaccine.

This clone was found a few times. The chain is built from TRBV28 and TRBJ1-1; tentatively, D is TRBD1 (5 bases). This CDR3 comprises 12 residues. V was trimmed by 6 bases and J by 6 bases, leaving 11 bases between them. Per germline, CDR1 MDHEN and CDR2 SYDVKM. The DNA of the CDR3 is TGTGCCAGCAGAGACAGAATCTCTGAAGCTTTCTTT. Protein sequence: CASRDRISEAFF.

The chain employs TRBV30 and TRBJ2-7; maybe TRBD2 (5 bases). Germline V gene lookup returns CDR1 GTSNPN and CDR2 SVGIG (reference sequence). V shed 6 bases and J shed 0 bases, with 12 bases lying between them. CDR3 size: 13 residues. The DNA for the CDR3 is TGTGCCTGCGGACTTCGAGGCTCCTACGAGCAGTACGTC. As protein: CACGLRGSYEQYV.

This clone was detected a few times. This chain connects TRBV20-1 to TRBJ2-3, with 12 bases that match TRBD2. V lost 3 bases and J lost 8; bases outside the gene matches: 9. There are 15 residues in the CDR3. Per the germline V gene, CDR1 is DFQATT and CDR2 is SNEGSKA (reference sequence). In DNA form, the CDR3 reads TGCAGTGCTAGTGCCGGACTAGCGGGGTTAGGTACGCAGTATTTT. Translation gives CSASAGLAGLGTQYF.

V is TRBV7-3 and J is TRBJ2-3; TRBD1 or TRBD2 may be the D gene (6 bases each). Germline CDR1 is SGHTA and CDR2 is FQGTGA. This CDR3 region has 15 residues. Trimming pared 5 bases from V and 7 bases from J, leaving 19 bases between. This CDR3 reads CASSQTSWGAYTQYF. The CDR3 DNA reads as TGTGCCAGCAGCCAAACTAGCTGGGGGGCATATACGCAGTATTTT.

This clone was found once. The rearrangement uses TRBV29-1 and TRBJ1-1; D is possibly TRBD1 (6 bases). The CDR3 is 14 amino acids. V was cut by 6 bases and J by 4 bases, with 18 bases left in between. CDR1 SQVTM and CDR2 ANQGSEA come from the germline V gene. In nucleotides, the CDR3 is TGCAGCGTGCCCGGGACACCAAGGAGCACTGAAGCTTTCTTT. Protein sequence: CSVPGTPRSTEAFF.

A few counts support this clone. The chain employs TRBV9 and TRBJ1-1; unclear D gene. This CDR3 contains 13 residues. Germline V CDR1 and CDR2: SGDLS, YYNGEE. Trimming took 0 bases from V and 4 from J, leaving 7 bases between them. DNA of the CDR3: TGTGCCAGCAGCGTAGCCCAGCGCACTGAAGCTTTCTTT. As protein: CASSVAQRTEAFF. Supplemented by reference TRBV9 and TRBJ1-1, the full variable domain reads DSGVTQTPKHLITATGQRVTLRCSPRSGDLSVYWYQQSLDQGLQFLIQYYNGEERAKGNILERFSAQQFPDLHSELNLSSLELGDSALYFCASSVAQRTEAFFGQGTRLTVV.

The J gene is TRBJ1-1, the V gene TRBV6-6; unclear D gene. The V gene's germline CDR1 is MNHNY and CDR2 SVGAGI (reference sequence). The CDR3 consists of 14 residues. V was trimmed by 5 bases and J by 4 bases, leaving 14 bases between them. This CDR3 is CASSAESWVTEAFF. The DNA for the CDR3 is TGTGCCAGCAGTGCGGAGAGTTGGGTCACTGAAGCTTTCTTT.

CDR3 region: CASSEMGQGKDNEQFF. The CDR3, as DNA: TGCGCCAGCAGTGAGATGGGGCAGGGGAAAGACAATGAGCAGTTCTTC. The chain joins TRBV10-2 to TRBJ2-1, with a tentative D call TRBD1 (6 bases). The CDR3 covers 16 residues. Trimming shortened V by 2 bases and J by 5 bases, and 16 bases separated the two germline ends. Germline-derived CDR1 and CDR2 are WSHSY and SAAADI.

This clone turned up a few times. This rearrangement joins TRBV25-1 to TRBJ1-2; D remains unclear. The V end was cut by 0 bases, the J end by 0 bases, with 8 bases between. Germline CDR1 and CDR2: MGHDK and SYGVNS. This CDR3 has 15 amino acids. CDR3 sequence reads: CASSEYGRSNYGYTF. The CDR3 DNA sequence: TGTGCCAGCAGTGAATATGGCAGGTCTAACTATGGCTACACCTTC.

The V call is TRBV4-1, the J call TRBJ1-5, with 7 positions matching TRBD1. Germline trimming cut 5 bases from V and 1 base from J; bases unmatched to any gene: 5. Germline CDR1 MGHRA, CDR2 YSYEKL. This CDR3 is 15 amino acids long. CDR3 protein: CASSDTGQSNQPQHF. As DNA, the CDR3 is TGCGCCAGCAGCGATACGGGACAGAGCAATCAGCCCCAGCATTTT.

This clone appeared once. The rearrangement uses TRBV29-1 and TRBJ1-5, with a tentative D call TRBD1 (5 bases). Germline V gives CDR1 SQVTM, CDR2 ANQGSEA. Trimming removed 7 bases from V and 2 bases from J, with 12 bases in between. The CDR3 length is 13 residues. CDR3 residues: CSGGEGGNQPQHF. In DNA, the CDR3 is TGCAGCGGGGGAGAAGGGGGCAATCAGCCCCAGCATTTT. Filled out from reference TRBV29-1 and TRBJ1-5, the complete variable domain reads SAVISQKPSRDICQRGTSLTIQCQVDSQVTMMFWYRQQPGQSLTLIATANQGSEATYESGFVIDKFPISRPNLTFSTLTVSNMSPEDSSIYLCSGGEGGNQPQHFGDGTRLSIL.

The chain has TRBV6-5 and TRBJ1-5; maybe TRBD1 (6 bases). This CDR3 comprises 15 residues. CDR1 is MNHEY and CDR2 is SVGAGI in the germline V gene. Trimming pared 5 bases from V and 2 bases from J, leaving 13 bases between. CDR3 DNA sequence: TGTGCCAGCAGTCCTGCAGGGGTAGGCAATCAGCCCCAGCATTTT. Encoded protein: CASSPAGVGNQPQHF.

V and J are TRBV5-5 and TRBJ1-2; D remains unclear. Germline V lookup: CDR1 SGHKS, CDR2 YYEKEE (reference sequence). V was shortened by 5 bases and J by 3 bases, with 17 bases between the two germline ends. CDR3 length equals 15 residues. Written as DNA, the CDR3 is TGTGCCAGCAGTCACGTGTTGAGTGGAGACTATGGCTACACCTTC. Translated, it gives CASSHVLSGDYGYTF.